This TCR beta chain appears in the sequencing data of a study of PD-1 blockade in classical Hodgkin lymphoma. Study results and caveats: The diversity seen at baseline in complete responders resembled that of newly diagnosed patients. Diminished baseline TCR diversity has been reported in newly diagnosed patients relative to healthy donors.

Of note for this clone: Its antigen is not known.

As to time point: cycle 4 day 1 (C4D1), after 6 weeks of nivolumab. Exposure to brentuximab vedotin varied, and each patient had relapsed following autologous stem cell transplantation. Complete response, partial response or progressive disease made up the best responses. Sequenced by immunoSEQ multiplex PCR; TCRdb stores in-frame clones only, minus some. The sample lists 100,000 or so clones; roughly 90% were seen once. CDR1 SNHLY and CDR2 FYNNEI come from the germline V gene. V shed 4 bases and J 2 bases; nucleotides not matched to a gene: 16. The CDR3 extends over 19 amino acids. Sample: peripheral blood mononuclear cells (PBMCs), taken before the fourth cycle of nivolumab. The clonotype was recovered from a human donor with classical Hodgkin lymphoma. This chain uses TRBV2 with TRBJ2-1, with 8 bases aligning to TRBD2. The CDR3 region is CASSGSGSPPEGTYNEQFF. As DNA, the CDR3 is TGTGCCAGCAGTGGGAGCGGGAGCCCTCCTGAGGGGACCTACAATGAGCAGTTCTTC.